Below, 2 T cell receptor beta chains from the same sample are listed, as sequenced in a study of T cell changes during pregnancy in multiple sclerosis. The assay was immunoSEQ multiplex PCR, and TCRdb's table has in-frame clones only and misses some. The profile shows tens of thousands of clones, more than 70% of them singletons. Sequencing used CD8+ T cells from peripheral blood mononuclear cells, obtained after pregnancy. These receptors were obtained from a female donor in good health, enrolled as a control in a pregnancy study.

The chain employs TRBV7-6 and TRBJ2-5; D ambiguous. The germline V and J ends were trimmed by 1 base and 3 bases, with 9 bases remaining between them. The CDR3 consists of 14 residues. CDR1 is SGHVS, CDR2 FNYEAQ, per germline. In nucleotides, the CDR3 is TGTGCCAGCAGCTTAGTACGGAGCGAAGAGACCCAGTACTTC. Residues: CASSLVRSEETQYF.

CDR3 nucleotide sequence: TGTGCCAGCATGGCCGAGGCCGGGGAGCTGTTTTTT. Amino acids: CASMAEAGELFF. The V and J genes are TRBV9 and TRBJ2-2, with D hard to call. This CDR3 is built from 12 residues. Germline V gene lookup returns CDR1 SGDLS and CDR2 YYNGEE. Trimming removed 6 bases at V and 6 bases at J, with 9 bases between.